This TCR beta chain was retrieved from a study of glioma-infiltrating T cells. Study-wide points: Tissue-blood divergence was below expectation in non-neoplastic patients, above in gliomas.

Trimming left V 6 bases short and J 3 bases short, with 20 bases between. CDR1 MDHEN and CDR2 SYDVKM come from the germline V gene. The CDR3 runs 16 residues. TCR alpha and beta CDR3 regions were amplified from RNA using iRepertoire nested multiplex PCR. For one-step reverse transcription and amplification, about 90-400 ng of tissue mRNA or PBMC total RNA was used. TCRdb re-analysed the multiplex PCR reads in MiXCR, keeping a single row per CDR3 protein. This table holds approximately 140,000 distinct CDR3 sequences, about 25% found once. This clonotype was seen a handful of times. The antigen is unknown.

The V call is TRBV28, the J call TRBJ1-1; possible D gene TRBD1, 5 bases. Sequencing was performed on glioma tissue, nonneoplastic brain tissue, or PBMCs (not recorded which). The TCR originated in a human donor with low-grade glioma or glioblastoma, undergoing nonglioma brain surgery, or in good health (not recorded which). The CDR3 DNA follows: TGTGCCAGCAGCACTGCCTCGCAGGGCGCGGACACTGAAGCTTTCTTT. It specifies CASSTASQGADTEAFF.